This is a list of T cell receptor beta chains from one sample in a study of T cell responses to AZD1222 COVID-19 vaccine. Assay used: immunoSEQ multiplex PCR; TCRdb lists only in-frame clones, some missing. The table records 150,000 or so clones, 92% of them present only once. Sample: peripheral blood, taken 28 days after the second AZD1222 dose. All receptors derive from an adult who received the AZD1222 COVID-19 vaccine. Both conserved end residues are part of each CDR3. D genes are given only for firm matches. Not every row has a clone size; where given, it reads once, few, many or a size class.

D | J | size | V | DNA | CDR3
. | TRBJ1-1 | . | TRBV11-2 | TGTGCCAGCAGCTTAGAGCGCGGAGGAATTGAAGCTTTCTTT | CASSLERGGIEAFF
. | TRBJ1-1 | . | TRBV3-1/TRBV3-2 | TGTGCCAGCAGCCAAGAAAGGCAGACGAACACTGAAGCTTTCTTT | CASSQERQTNTEAFF
. | TRBJ1-1 | . | TRBV28 | TGTGCCACCCTAACGGGTGGTTTTACTGAAGCTTTCTTT | CATLTGGFTEAFF
. | TRBJ1-1 | . | TRBV12-3/TRBV12-4 | TGTGCCAGCAGCAACACCTGGGGTGAAGCTTTCTTT | CASSNTWGEAFF
TRBD1 | TRBJ1-6 | . | TRBV7-8 | TGTGCCAGCAGCCCCACAGGGGATTCACCCCTCCACTTT | CASSPTGDSPLHF
TRBD1 | TRBJ1-1 | . | TRBV18 | TGTGCCAGCTCCCGGACAGGGTGGCCGGCTGGCGCTGAAGCTTTCTTT | CASSRTGWPAGAEAFF
TRBD1 | TRBJ2-5 | . | TRBV6-5 | TGTGCCAGCAGCTTCGACAGGGAAGAGACCCAGTACTTC | CASSFDREETQYF
TRBD1 | TRBJ1-1 | . | TRBV5-1 | TGCGCCAGCAGCCGGACAGGGGGTATTAACACTGAAGCTTTCTTT | CASSRTGGINTEAFF
TRBD2 | TRBJ2-5 | . | TRBV5-1 | TGCGCCAGCAGCTACTCCGGGACTACGCAAGAGACCCAGTACTTC | CASSYSGTTQETQYF
TRBD2 | TRBJ2-5 | . | TRBV6-1 | TGTGCCAGCAGTGAACAGAGCGCGGGGGGGCAAGAGACCCAGTACTTC | CASSEQSAGGQETQYF
. | TRBJ1-2 | . | TRBV4-1 | TGCGCCAGCAGCCAAGATTCCGCGCTCTATGGCTACACCTTC | CASSQDSALYGYTF
. | TRBJ2-2 | . | TRBV11-2 | TGTGCCAGCAGCTTACAGGGTACGAACACCGGGGAGCTGTTTTTT | CASSLQGTNTGELFF
. | TRBJ2-7 | . | TRBV6-5 | TGTGCCAGCACGGGGAGCGCAGGCCCCTACGAGCAGTACTTC | CASTGSAGPYEQYF
. | TRBJ1-1 | . | TRBV13 | TGTGCCAGCAGCTTAGGCAGGGCCTGGAACACTGAAGCTTTCTTT | CASSLGRAWNTEAFF
. | TRBJ2-7 | . | TRBV19 | TGTGCCAGTAGTTCAACAGGGAGCTCCTACGAGCAGTACTTC | CASSSTGSSYEQYF
. | TRBJ1-5 | . | TRBV19 | TGTGCCAGTAGTATTGGGACGGATAATCAGCCCCAGCATTTT | CASSIGTDNQPQHF
. | TRBJ1-1 | . | TRBV19 | TGTGCCAGTAGTTTTGACGGATTCACTGAAGCTTTCTTT | CASSFDGFTEAFF
. | TRBJ2-7 | . | TRBV2 | TGTGCCAGCTCACAGCAGAACTCCTACGAGCAGTACTTC | CASSQQNSYEQYF
TRBD1 | TRBJ1-6 | once | TRBV5-5 | TGTGCCAGCAGCGTGGGACAGGGTTCCTTCATCTCACCCCTCCACTTT | CASSVGQGSFISPLHF
. | TRBJ2-3 | once | TRBV5-1 | TGCGCCAGCAGCTTGGTGAGCACAGATACGCAGTATTTT | CASSLVSTDTQYF
. | TRBJ2-7 | . | TRBV19 | TGTGCCAGTAGTATAAGGCTAGCGAGCTACGAGCAGTACTTC | CASSIRLASYEQYF
. | TRBJ1-1 | . | TRBV29-1 | TGCAGCGTTGACGGGGATACCATGAACACTGAAGCTTTCTTT | CSVDGDTMNTEAFF
TRBD2 | TRBJ2-1 | . | TRBV5-4 | TGTGCCAGCAGCTTGGGGTCTAGCGGAACCTACAATGAGCAGTTCTTC | CASSLGSSGTYNEQFF
TRBD1 | TRBJ2-7 | . | TRBV10-3 | TGTGCCATCAGGACAGGGGGTCCCTACGAGCAGTACTTC | CAIRTGGPYEQYF
. | TRBJ2-7 | . | TRBV5-5 | TGTGCCAGCAGCCCCTACACAGACGGTACGAGCCAGTACTTC | CASSPYTDGTSQYF
. | TRBJ1-4 | once | TRBV7-8 | TGTGCCAGCAGCTTAACGGGAAACCTCAATGAAAAACTGTTTTTT | CASSLTGNLNEKLFF
. | TRBJ2-2 | once | TRBV11-2 | TGTGCCAGCAGCTTAACCCCGGCAGGGAACACCGGGGAGCTGTTTTTT | CASSLTPAGNTGELFF
. | TRBJ1-5 | . | TRBV6-2/TRBV6-3 | TGTGCCAGCAGTTATCTCCAGGGGTCCAATCAGCCCCAGCATTTT | CASSYLQGSNQPQHF
. | TRBJ2-3 | . | TRBV6-4 | TGTGCCAGCAGCGAACAGGGAGTCGGTACGCAGTATTTT | CASSEQGVGTQYF
. | TRBJ2-3 | . | TRBV5-5 | TGTGCCAGCAGAAGGGGCACAGATACGCAGTATTTT | CASRRGTDTQYF
TRBD1 | TRBJ1-2 | . | TRBV7-9 | TGTGCCAGCAGCTTAGTACTGACAGGGACTCATGATGGCTACACCTTC | CASSLVLTGTHDGYTF
TRBD1 | TRBJ1-1 | . | TRBV5-1 | TGCGCCAGCAGCGCTGGGACAGGGAACACTGAAGCTTTCTTT | CASSAGTGNTEAFF
. | TRBJ2-1 | . | TRBV7-8 | TGTGCCAGCAGCCCCTTCCCCGGGGGCAACTACAATGAGCAGTTCTTC | CASSPFPGGNYNEQFF
. | TRBJ2-3 | . | TRBV7-3 | TGTGCCAGCAGCTTATCTAAGGAAGATACGCAGTATTTT | CASSLSKEDTQYF
. | TRBJ1-5 | few | TRBV6-6 | TGTGCCAGCAGTCCCGGACAGTTCAATCAGCCCCAGCATTTT | CASSPGQFNQPQHF
TRBD2 | TRBJ2-1 | . | TRBV5-4 | TGTGCCAGCAGCTCGGGGGCGTCTAGCGGGGGGAGCTCCTACAATGAGCAGTTCTTC | CASSSGASSGGSSYNEQFF
TRBD2 | TRBJ2-7 | . | TRBV5-1 | TGCGCCAGCACCGGACTAGCGGGGGGGCCTTTTGACGAGCAGTACTTC | CASTGLAGGPFDEQYF
. | TRBJ2-5 | . | TRBV5-1 | TGCGCCAGCAGCACTTACGGGACTCTCACAGAGACCCAGTACTTC | CASSTYGTLTETQYF
. | TRBJ1-2 | . | TRBV10-3 | TGTGCCATCAGTGCTAGCAGAGGCAACTATGGCTACACCTTC | CAISASRGNYGYTF
. | TRBJ1-5 | . | TRBV7-2 | TGTGCCAGCAGCTTAGGGGGGAGCTATAATCAGCCCCAGCATTTT | CASSLGGSYNQPQHF
. | TRBJ1-6 | . | TRBV6-5 | TGTGCCAGCAGTTACTCGACCCCTGGACCCCTCCACTTT | CASSYSTPGPLHF
TRBD1 | TRBJ2-7 | . | TRBV5-1 | TGCGCCAGCAGCCTCCTGGGACAGGGGACGTCCTACGAGCAGTACTTC | CASSLLGQGTSYEQYF
. | TRBJ2-4 | . | TRBV6-6 | TGTGCCAGCAGTTACTCGCAGGGATTAGCCAAAAACATTCAGTACTTC | CASSYSQGLAKNIQYF
. | TRBJ2-3 | . | TRBV19 | TGTGCCAGTAGTATATGGCCAACAGCGGGCACAGATACGCAGTATTTT | CASSIWPTAGTDTQYF
. | TRBJ1-2 | . | TRBV5-1 | TGCGCCAGCAGCTTCGTAGGGGACTATGGCTACACCTTC | CASSFVGDYGYTF